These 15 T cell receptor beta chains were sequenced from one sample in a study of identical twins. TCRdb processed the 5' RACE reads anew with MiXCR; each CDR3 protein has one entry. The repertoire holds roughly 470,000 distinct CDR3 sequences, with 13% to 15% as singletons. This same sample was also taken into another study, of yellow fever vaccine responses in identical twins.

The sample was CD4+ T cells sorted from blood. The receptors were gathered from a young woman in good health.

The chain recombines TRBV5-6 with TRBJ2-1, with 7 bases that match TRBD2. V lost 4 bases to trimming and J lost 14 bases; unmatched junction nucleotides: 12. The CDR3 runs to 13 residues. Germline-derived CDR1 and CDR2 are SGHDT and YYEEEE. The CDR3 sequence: CASSGAAGVGEFF. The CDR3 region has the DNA TGTGCCAGCAGCGGCGCCGCGGGAGTCGGCGAGTTCTTC.

The CDR3 sequence: CASSYLSGRSSYEQYF. CDR3 bases: TGTGCCAGCAGTTACCTAAGCGGAAGGAGCTCCTACGAGCAGTACTTC. The chain uses TRBV6-2 or TRBV6-3 and TRBJ2-7, with D possibly being TRBD2 (5 bases). Trimming removed 2 bases at V and 0 bases at J, with 14 bases between. The CDR3 spans 16 residues. Germline assignment: CDR1 MNHEY and CDR2 SVGEGT.

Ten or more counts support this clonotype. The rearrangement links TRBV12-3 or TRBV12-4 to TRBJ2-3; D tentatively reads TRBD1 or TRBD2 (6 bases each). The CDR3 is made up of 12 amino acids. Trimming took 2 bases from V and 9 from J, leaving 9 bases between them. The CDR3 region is CASSLTGRTQYF. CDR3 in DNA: TGTGCCAGCAGTTTAACAGGGAGGACGCAGTATTTT.

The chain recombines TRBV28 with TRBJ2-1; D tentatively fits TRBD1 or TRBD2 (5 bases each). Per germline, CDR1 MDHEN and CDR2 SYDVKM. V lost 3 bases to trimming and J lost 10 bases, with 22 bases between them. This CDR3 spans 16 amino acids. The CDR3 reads CASSFLPNSGPGEQFF. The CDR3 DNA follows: TGTGCCAGCAGTTTTCTTCCAAACTCGGGACCCGGGGAGCAGTTCTTC.

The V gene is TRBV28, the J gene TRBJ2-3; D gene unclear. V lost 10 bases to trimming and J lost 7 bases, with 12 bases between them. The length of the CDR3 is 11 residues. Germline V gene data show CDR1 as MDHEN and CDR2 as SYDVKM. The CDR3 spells CAIQGTNTQYF. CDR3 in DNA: TGTGCCATCCAAGGCACGAATACGCAGTATTTT.

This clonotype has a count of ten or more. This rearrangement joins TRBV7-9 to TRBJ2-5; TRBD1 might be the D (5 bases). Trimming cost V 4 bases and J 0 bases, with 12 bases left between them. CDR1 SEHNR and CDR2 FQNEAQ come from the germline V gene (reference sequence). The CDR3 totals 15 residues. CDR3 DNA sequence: TGTGCCAGCAGCTCGATGACAGAATACCAAGAGACCCAGTACTTC. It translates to CASSSMTEYQETQYF.

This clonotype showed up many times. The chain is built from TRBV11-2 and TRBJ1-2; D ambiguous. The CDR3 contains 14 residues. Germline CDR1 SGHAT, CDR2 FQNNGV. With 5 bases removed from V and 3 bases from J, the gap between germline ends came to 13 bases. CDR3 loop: CASSPHGIHYGYTF. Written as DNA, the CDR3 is TGTGCCAGCAGCCCTCATGGGATCCACTATGGCTACACCTTC.

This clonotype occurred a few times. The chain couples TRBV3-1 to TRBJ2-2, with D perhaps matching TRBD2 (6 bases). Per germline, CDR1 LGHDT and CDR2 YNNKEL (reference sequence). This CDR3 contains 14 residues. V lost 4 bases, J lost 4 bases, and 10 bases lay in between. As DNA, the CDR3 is TGTGCCAGCAGCCCCCGGAGGGTCACCGGGGAGCTGTTTTTT. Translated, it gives CASSPRRVTGELFF.

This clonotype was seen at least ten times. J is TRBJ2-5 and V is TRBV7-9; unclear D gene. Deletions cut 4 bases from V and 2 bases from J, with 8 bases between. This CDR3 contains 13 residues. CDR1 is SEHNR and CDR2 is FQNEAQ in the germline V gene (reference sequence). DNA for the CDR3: TGTGCCAGCAGCTCAGGCAAGCAAGAGACCCAGTACTTC. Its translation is CASSSGKQETQYF.

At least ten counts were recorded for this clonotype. The chain's CDR3 is CASSQKGETQYF. For the CDR3, the DNA is TGTGCCAGCAGCCAGAAAGGGGAGACCCAGTACTTC. The chain couples TRBV3-1 to TRBJ2-5; D is undetermined. From germline, CDR1 is LGHDT and CDR2 YNNKEL (reference sequence). CDR3 length: 12 amino acids. V was clipped by 3 bases and J by 5 bases, with 7 bases between them.

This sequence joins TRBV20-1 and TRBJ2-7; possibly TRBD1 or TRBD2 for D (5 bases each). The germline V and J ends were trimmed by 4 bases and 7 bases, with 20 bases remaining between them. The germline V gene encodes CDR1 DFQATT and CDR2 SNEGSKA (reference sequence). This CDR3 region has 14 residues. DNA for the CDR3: TGCAGTGCTACATCGTTGGGACCACTAAAGGAGCAGTACTTC. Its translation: CSATSLGPLKEQYF.

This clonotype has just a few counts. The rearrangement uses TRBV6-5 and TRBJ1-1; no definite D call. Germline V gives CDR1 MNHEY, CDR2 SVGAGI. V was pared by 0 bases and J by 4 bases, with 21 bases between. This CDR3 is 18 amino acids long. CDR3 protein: CASSYSTPLRGSFTEAFF. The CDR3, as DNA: TGTGCCAGCAGTTACTCGACACCTCTTCGGGGATCTTTCACTGAAGCTTTCTTT.

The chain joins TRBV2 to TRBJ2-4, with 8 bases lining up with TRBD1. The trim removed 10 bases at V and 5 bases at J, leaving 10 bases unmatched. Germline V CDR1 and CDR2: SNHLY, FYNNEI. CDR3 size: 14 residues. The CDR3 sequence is CATRGRQGQNIQYF. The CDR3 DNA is TGTGCCACAAGAGGGCGACAGGGGCAAAACATTCAGTACTTC.

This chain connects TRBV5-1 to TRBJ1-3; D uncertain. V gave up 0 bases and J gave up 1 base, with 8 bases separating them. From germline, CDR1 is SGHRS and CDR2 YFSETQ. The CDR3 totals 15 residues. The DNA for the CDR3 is TGCGCCAGCAGCTTGGCTTCCGGGTCTGGAAACACCATATATTTT. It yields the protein CASSLASGSGNTIYF.

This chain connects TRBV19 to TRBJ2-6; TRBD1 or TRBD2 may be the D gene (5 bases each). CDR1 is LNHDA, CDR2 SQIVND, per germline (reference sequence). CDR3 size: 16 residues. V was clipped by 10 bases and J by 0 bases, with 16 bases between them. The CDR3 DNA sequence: TGTGCCACCAAAAATAGGGACGTCTCTGGGGCCAACGTCCTGACTTTC. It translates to CATKNRDVSGANVLTF.